The T cell receptor (beta chain) under discussion was sequenced for a study of T cell changes during pregnancy in multiple sclerosis. With V trimmed by 0 bases and J by 6 bases, 2 bases remained unmatched. CDR1 is KGHSH and CDR2 is LQKENI in the germline V gene. The CDR3 runs 14 residues. The repertoire was sequenced with immunoSEQ multiplex PCR; TCRdb's copy has only in-frame clones and lacks some. This sample has tens of thousands of clones, with under 95% found just once. The sequence was obtained from a female donor with multiple sclerosis, enrolled in a pregnancy study. This chain joins TRBV18 and TRBJ1-5; 7 bases align to TRBD1. The sequenced sample was peripheral blood, obtained in the second trimester of pregnancy. The CDR3 sequence: CASSPPGGFQPQHF. CDR3 sequence (DNA): TGTGCCAGCTCACCACCAGGGGGCTTTCAGCCCCAGCATTTT.